What follows is one T cell receptor (beta chain) and its context. The antigen this receptor binds is unknown. No much larger clone exists at a distance of one base, and base qualities are not known. The data originate from a study of blood T cell repertoires in COVID-19 (dated by TCRdb to 2020 to 2021). Notes on the research overall: Collaborator samples came from the United States, Italy and Spain and covered acute and convalescent phases of COVID-19. The prospective study material was composed of cDNA or gDNA derived from T cells, B-cell-depleted T cells, or PBMCs. Subjects who had been exposed to COVID-19, were actively infected with it, or had recovered from it provided the deeply sampled blood TCRbeta repertoires that made up the dataset. The repertoires were made available in a free public database intended to serve as a resource for research on the immune response to SARS-CoV-2. The samples were drawn from two sources: the first 160 participants of the ongoing ImmuneRACE study, and some 1,300 subjects contributed by 6 global collaborators. A de-identified subject ID, COVID-19 status, age in years and sex were almost always included in the sample metadata. Where HLA class I and class II types were available, the types were taken from metadata supplied by the sample provider, not from assay-based typing.

TCRbeta CDR3 regions were amplified from genomic DNA using the immunoSEQ Assay, a bias-controlled multiplex PCR. The authors processed their data as follows. The number of nucleated cells in each sample was estimated by amplification of reference gene primers within the assay. To quantify the absolute abundance of each unique TCRbeta CDR3 rearrangement, sequence reads were collapsed and filtered. For each sample, productive Simpson clonality was calculated by taking the square root of Simpson's diversity index across productive rearrangements. The immuneACCESS repertoire file appears here via TCRdb, limited to in-frame rearrangements. These files lack a portion of the clones; in checked studies, under half of the deficit traces to unresolved V genes, and the cause of the others is not known. V, J and clone size were drawn from that table, and D and trimming were deduced from the DNA. Here the sample has 200,000 or so clones; approximately 84% occur a single time. The ten largest clones take up around 7.5% of the sample.

Broad study findings and their caveats: Clinical and demographic metadata were provided uncurated, with the amount varying by source and participant.

Participants in the prospective study were aged about 18 to 89 years, lived in 24 United States geographic areas, and enrolled through a virtual design. In the prospective study, cohorts were assigned on the basis of participant-reported clinical history obtained from a screening survey and a study questionnaire. Recovered participants in ImmuneRACE Cohort 3 were defined as having two consecutive negative NP/OP PCR tests, clearance from a healthcare professional, or resolution of symptoms. In the prospective study, mobile phlebotomists collected whole blood, serum and a nasopharyngeal or oropharyngeal swab from each participant. Prospective study participants could optionally give additional blood draws and questionnaires over an approximately two-month period. Before DNA extraction, blood samples from the prospective study were shipped at room temperature or frozen. The CDR3 holds 15 amino acids from the cysteine to the phenylalanine. CDR3 DNA only is kept here, 45 bases in frame from base 1. CDR1 and CDR2, looked up from the germline V gene, are LGHNA and YNFKEQ. V is cut by 0 bases and J by 6 bases, and the space between the germline ends is 11 bases.

Sequencing used PBMCs or T cells enriched from blood (not recorded which). The rearranged segments are TRBV4-2 and TRBJ2-2, with no D gene named confidently. This clonotype was obtained from a man aged 35-49 years who had recovered from COVID-19. The CDR3 region has the sequence CASSQDERRSGELFF. The DNA is TGTGCCAGCAGCCAAGATGAGAGGCGGTCCGGGGAGCTGTTTTTT.